A single sample is the source of the 18 T cell receptor beta chains below, sequenced in a study of cytomegalovirus exposure and HLA in healthy donors. The PCR employed 60 Vbeta primers together with 13 Jbeta primers. The table came from immunoSEQ multiplex PCR; TCRdb's copy has only in-frame clones and leaves some out. The data hold about 200,000 clones, with 70% to 85% observed a single time. The source material was PBMCs. Receptors were obtained from a boy between 2 and 10 years old in good health and CMV-seronegative.

The chain combines TRBV5-5 with TRBJ2-1, with 10 nucleotides matching TRBD1. The V segment lost 3 bases and the J segment 9 bases; nucleotides outside the gene matches: 6. This CDR3 comprises 14 residues. CDR1 is SGHKS, CDR2 YYEKEE, per germline (reference sequence). The CDR3 loop reads CASSSWTGGGEQFF. The CDR3 DNA reads as TGTGCCAGCAGCTCCTGGACAGGGGGGGGTGAGCAGTTCTTC.

The rearrangement links TRBV27 to TRBJ1-2; 11 bases align to TRBD1. In germline, CDR1 is MNHEY, CDR2 SMNVEV (reference sequence). This CDR3 is 16 amino acids long. After removal of 4 bases from V and 0 bases from J, the junction contained 4 bases not matched to a gene. The CDR3 loop reads CASSSWTGGSNYGYTF. The CDR3 DNA sequence: TGTGCCAGCAGTTCATGGACAGGGGGCTCTAACTATGGCTACACCTTC.

The genes are TRBV4-2 and TRBJ1-1, with a tentative D call TRBD1 (6 bases). The germline V gene has CDR1 LGHNA and CDR2 YNFKEQ. The V and J ends lost 2 bases and 0 bases respectively, with 16 bases between them. The CDR3 spans 17 residues. CDR3 coding DNA: TGTGCCAGCAGCCAACAAACCCCGGACAGATTGAACACTGAAGCTTTCTTT. It translates to CASSQQTPDRLNTEAFF.

This rearrangement joins TRBV5-6 to TRBJ2-5; D may be TRBD1 (6 bases). Trimming pared 6 bases from V and 2 bases from J, leaving 11 bases between. The CDR3 spans 13 residues. Germline V gene sequence: CDR1 SGHDT, CDR2 YYEEEE. The CDR3 coding sequence is TGTGCCAGCAACCAGGGGTTTCAAGAGACCCAGTACTTC. It is translated as CASNQGFQETQYF.

The gene calls are TRBV7-6 and TRBJ2-5; a possible D gene is TRBD2 (6 bases). This CDR3 is built from 13 residues. Trimming shortened V by 6 bases and J by 5 bases, and 13 bases separated the two germline ends. The germline V gene encodes CDR1 SGHVS and CDR2 FNYEAQ. The DNA for the CDR3 is TGTGCCAGCAGGTCTACCGGAGGGGAGACCCAGTACTTC. It translates to CASRSTGGETQYF.

The chain combines TRBV7-8 with TRBJ2-1, with TRBD2 matching over 9 bases. There are 15 residues in the CDR3. Looked up from germline, CDR1 is SGHVS and CDR2 is FQNEAQ. V lost 5 bases to trimming and J lost 7 bases; unmatched junction nucleotides: 9. The CDR3 region is CASSLSGGRGNEQFF. CDR3 bases: TGTGCCAGCAGCCTAAGCGGGGGGAGGGGAAATGAGCAGTTCTTC.

This chain uses TRBV27 with TRBJ1-1; possible D gene TRBD1, 6 bases. V lost 8 bases, J lost 1 base, and 14 bases lay in between. CDR3 length equals 14 residues. Per the germline V gene, CDR1 is MNHEY and CDR2 is SMNVEV (reference sequence). The CDR3 DNA reads as TGTGCCAGCCGCGTTGGGGGCGCGAACACTGAAGCTTTCTTT. Protein sequence: CASRVGGANTEAFF.

V usage is TRBV5-1 and J usage is TRBJ1-2, with 8 bases aligning to TRBD1. The CDR3 length is 15 residues. Germline V gene lookup returns CDR1 SGHRS and CDR2 YFSETQ. The V and J ends lost 4 bases and 8 bases, in that order; junction bases with no gene match: 13. The CDR3 reads CASSPRQGTIGGYTF. The CDR3 coding sequence is TGCGCCAGCAGCCCTCGACAGGGGACCATAGGCGGCTACACCTTC.

Details on this clone: Other nucleotide sequences from this sample produce the same CDR3. This rearrangement joins TRBV5-1 to TRBJ1-1, with 8 bases identical to TRBD1. The CDR3 is 14 residues long. Trimming cost V 4 bases and J 1 base; bases outside gene matches: 3. Germline CDR1 SGHRS, CDR2 YFSETQ. The CDR3 region has the DNA TGCGCCAGCAGCCTGGACAGGGCGAACACTGAAGCTTTCTTT. Residues: CASSLDRANTEAFF.

There are a few counts of this clone. The V call is TRBV19, the J call TRBJ1-2; 8 bases align to TRBD1. From germline, CDR1 is LNHDA and CDR2 SQIVND (reference sequence). The CDR3 is 15 amino acids. Trimming cost V 4 bases and J 3 bases; bases outside gene matches: 7. The CDR3: CASSNGQGAHYGYTF. DNA of the CDR3: TGTGCCAGTAGTAACGGGCAGGGGGCTCACTATGGCTACACCTTC.

V and J are TRBV7-9 and TRBJ1-5; D is ambiguous. Trimming took 5 bases from V and 0 from J, leaving 5 bases between them. The V gene's germline CDR1 is SEHNR and CDR2 FQNEAQ (reference sequence). This CDR3 is built from 13 residues. The CDR3 loop reads CASSQDSNQPQHF. CDR3 in DNA: TGTGCCAGCAGCCAGGATAGCAATCAGCCCCAGCATTTT.

A few counts support this clone. Here the CDR3 reads CASSAFGQPYEQYF. In DNA, the CDR3 is TGTGCCAGCAGCGCTTTTGGGCAGCCCTACGAGCAGTACTTC. The chain couples TRBV11-2 to TRBJ2-7; D is uncertain. The CDR3 is 14 amino acids. V shed 5 bases and J shed 2 bases, with 13 bases lying between them. Germline loops: CDR1 SGHAT, CDR2 FQNNGV.

This clone showed up just once. V usage is TRBV6-1 and J usage is TRBJ1-3; maybe TRBD1 (5 bases). Deletions cut 2 bases from V and 0 bases from J, with 11 bases between. In germline, CDR1 is MNHNS, CDR2 SASEGT. This CDR3 region has 16 residues. The CDR3 nucleotides read TGTGCCAGCAGTGAACACTACAGGAACTCTGGAAACACCATATATTTT. Encoded protein: CASSEHYRNSGNTIYF.

This chain uses TRBV6-1 with TRBJ2-7; TRBD1 agrees at 8 bases. Germline V lookup: CDR1 MNHNS, CDR2 SASEGT. The CDR3 has 15 amino acids. Unmatched junction bases numbered 11, after V lost 7 bases and J lost 3 bases. The CDR3 sequence: CASTEGETGVYEQYF. In DNA form, the CDR3 reads TGTGCCAGCACCGAAGGGGAGACAGGGGTCTACGAGCAGTACTTC.

This clone was counted once. This sequence joins TRBV4-1 and TRBJ1-2; TRBD1 is a possible D gene (5 bases). The CDR3 extends over 15 amino acids. V gave up 0 bases and J gave up 4 bases, with 12 bases separating them. CDR1 and CDR2 from the germline V gene are MGHRA and YSYEKL. CDR3 sequence reads: CASSQDRTYFYGYTF. CDR3 coding DNA: TGCGCCAGCAGCCAAGATAGGACATACTTCTATGGCTACACCTTC.

The chain recombines TRBV4-3 with TRBJ1-5; D is unresolved. V lost 0 bases to trimming and J lost 3 bases, with 12 bases between them. The CDR3 is 16 residues long. The germline V gene has CDR1 LGHNA and CDR2 YSLEER. CDR3 sequence (DNA): TGCGCCAGCAGCCAAGACATGGTCAGGTACAATCAGCCCCAGCATTTT. It translates to CASSQDMVRYNQPQHF.

The rearrangement uses TRBV29-1 and TRBJ1-1; 9 bases align to TRBD1. Unmatched junction bases numbered 1, after V lost 3 bases and J lost 2 bases. This CDR3 is 13 amino acids long. The germline V gene has CDR1 SQVTM and CDR2 ANQGSEA. The CDR3 nucleotides are TGCAGCGTTGAGGGACAGGGCAACACTGAAGCTTTCTTT. Its protein is CSVEGQGNTEAFF.

The chain combines TRBV28 with TRBJ1-4; D remains ambiguous. This CDR3 is 15 amino acids long. CDR1 is MDHEN, CDR2 SYDVKM, per germline. V was shortened by 3 bases and J by 0 bases, with 8 bases between the two germline ends. The CDR3 here is CASSFTGSTNEKLFF. For the CDR3, the DNA is TGTGCCAGCAGTTTCACGGGATCAACTAATGAAAAACTGTTTTTT.